This TCR beta chain is drawn from a study of T cell responses to AZD1222 COVID-19 vaccine. The V gene lost 4 bases and the J gene lost 9 bases, with 17 bases spanning the gap. Germline V gene lookup returns CDR1 SGHDT and CDR2 YYEEEE. The CDR3 has 14 amino acids. Second doses that came at about 4 or about 12 weeks were put together. TCRdb keeps only in-frame clones here, not all; method: immunoSEQ multiplex PCR. The data contain about 130,000 clones, approximately 88% of them seen just once; the ten biggest clones take up 5% to 6%. About this clone: Its antigen remains unknown.

Study conclusions and caveats: Dominant CD4 TCR responses targeted spike regions 160-218 and 743-854. After two AZD1222 doses, spike-specific TCR breadth and depth rose versus day 0. Baseline serology detected seropositivity in only a handful of AZD1222 recipients.

Sequencing used peripheral blood, obtained 28 days after the second AZD1222 dose. The gene calls are TRBV5-6 and TRBJ1-5, with D perhaps matching TRBD1 (5 bases). The TCR originated in an adult who received the AZD1222 COVID-19 vaccine. The CDR3: CASSTRGSPGPQHF. The DNA of the CDR3 is TGTGCCAGCAGCACTCGGGGGTCGCCGGGGCCCCAGCATTTT.